The 30 T cell receptor beta chains presented below share a single source sample, sequenced in a study of T cell responses to AZD1222 COVID-19 vaccine. TCRdb's table, derived via immunoSEQ multiplex PCR, lists solely in-frame clones and lacks some. Here the sample spans 77,000 or so clones, roughly nine tenths being singletons. Sequencing used peripheral blood, obtained on day 0 of AZD1222 vaccination. The receptors were gathered from an adult in good health.

This clone was recorded a few times. The chain couples TRBV7-8 to TRBJ2-3; TRBD2 is a possible D gene (6 bases). Deletions cut 7 bases from V and 3 bases from J, with 20 bases between. CDR1 is SGHVS and CDR2 is FQNEAQ in the germline V gene. The CDR3 loop spans 16 amino acids. The CDR3: CASNSDVGGFTDTQYF. The CDR3 DNA reads TGTGCCAGCAACTCCGATGTCGGGGGTTTTACAGATACGCAGTATTTT.

The chain employs TRBV5-1 and TRBJ1-1; 9 bases map to TRBD1. The CDR3 runs to 16 residues. The V gene end was trimmed by 4 bases and the J gene end by 2 bases; junction bases not matched to a gene: 9. Germline V CDR1 and CDR2: SGHRS, YFSETQ. DNA of the CDR3: TGCGCCAGCAGCCCGAGGACAGGGGTCTTTAACACTGAAGCTTTCTTT. Amino acid sequence: CASSPRTGVFNTEAFF.

The chain recombines TRBV28 with TRBJ1-2, with 9 nucleotides matching TRBD1. Germline CDR1 MDHEN, CDR2 SYDVKM. J gave up 7 bases and V 6 bases, and 3 bases lay outside the gene matches. The CDR3 is 12 amino acids. The CDR3 DNA reads TGTGCCAGCAGAACAGGGGGCGGTGGCTACACCTTC. This translates into CASRTGGGGYTF.

The chain has TRBV28 and TRBJ2-5; TRBD2 matches 7 bases. Trimming cost V 6 bases and J 0 bases; bases outside gene matches: 10. The CDR3 has 16 amino acids. Germline CDR1 and CDR2: MDHEN and SYDVKM. The chain's CDR3 is CASSPATTSDQETQYF. Here the CDR3 DNA reads TGTGCCAGCAGCCCCGCCACCACTAGCGACCAAGAGACCCAGTACTTC.

The J gene is TRBJ2-7, the V gene TRBV29-1; tentatively, D is TRBD1 (6 bases). Germline-derived CDR1 and CDR2 are SQVTM and ANQGSEA. Trimming pared 2 bases from V and 6 bases from J, leaving 14 bases between. The CDR3 loop spans 13 amino acids. Written as DNA, the CDR3 is TGCAGCGTTGAATTAGGGCAGGGGAGCGAGCAGTACTTC. Protein product: CSVELGQGSEQYF.

The chain uses TRBV6-5 and TRBJ1-2, with D unclear. CDR3 length equals 12 residues. V shed 6 bases and J shed 4 bases, with 9 bases lying between them. The germline CDR1 and CDR2 sequences are MNHEY and SVGAGI. For the CDR3, the DNA is TGTGCCAGCAGCCCCCGGGGCTATGGCTACACCTTC. Protein sequence: CASSPRGYGYTF.

CDR3 DNA: TGTGCCAGTAATAGTCACAGAACTGGAGGCTACACCTTC. This encodes CASNSHRTGGYTF. V usage is TRBV19 and J usage is TRBJ1-2; D gene uncertain. Germline CDR1 is LNHDA and CDR2 is SQIVND (reference sequence). This CDR3 has 13 amino acids. V was clipped by 7 bases and J by 8 bases, with 17 bases between them.

The chain carries TRBV9 and TRBJ2-2, with 10 bases that match TRBD2. In germline, CDR1 is SGDLS, CDR2 YYNGEE. The ends lost 3 bases at V and 5 bases at J; junction bases unmatched: 7. The CDR3 totals 16 residues. CDR3: CASSGLAGGETGELFF. For the CDR3, the DNA is TGTGCCAGCAGCGGGTTAGCGGGAGGTGAGACCGGGGAGCTGTTTTTT. The variable domain in full, with the rest retrieved from reference TRBV9 and TRBJ2-2, is DSGVTQTPKHLITATGQRVTLRCSPRSGDLSVYWYQQSLDQGLQFLIQYYNGEERAKGNILERFSAQQFPDLHSELNLSSLELGDSALYFCASSGLAGGETGELFFGEGSRLTVL.

The rearrangement uses TRBV7-9 and TRBJ2-5; D may correspond to TRBD1 or TRBD2 (5 bases each). Between the trimmed V and J ends, which lost 7 bases and 2 bases, there was a span of 14 bases. Germline CDR1 and CDR2: SEHNR and FQNEAQ (reference sequence). The CDR3 runs 14 residues. DNA of the CDR3: TGTGCCAGCACCGCTCGGGGCAGTCAAGAGACCCAGTACTTC. Protein: CASTARGSQETQYF.

This rearrangement joins TRBV24-1 to TRBJ2-5; 11 nucleotides line up with TRBD2. This CDR3 comprises 15 residues. The V segment lost 5 bases and the J segment 5 bases; nucleotides outside the gene matches: 6. Germline-derived CDR1 and CDR2 are KGHDR and SFDVKD. CDR3 nucleotides: TGTGCCACCAGTGGAACTAGCGGGAGAATGGAGACCCAGTACTTC. It encodes CATSGTSGRMETQYF.

This chain joins TRBV30 and TRBJ2-6, with TRBD1 matching 9 bases. Trimming took 0 bases from V and 0 from J; bases not matched to a gene: 6. Germline assignment: CDR1 GTSNPN and CDR2 SVGIG (reference sequence). The CDR3 contains 18 residues. The CDR3, as DNA: TGTGCCTGGAGTGTACAGGGGGCGCTTTTCTCTGGGGCCAACGTCCTGACTTTC. It encodes CAWSVQGALFSGANVLTF.

The V and J genes are TRBV15 and TRBJ1-4; D not certain. CDR1 and CDR2 from the germline V gene are LNHNV and YYDKDF (reference sequence). V dropped 8 bases and J dropped 1 base, with 5 bases sitting between them. The CDR3 runs to 12 residues. CDR3 sequence reads: CATSQTNEKLFF. DNA of the CDR3: TGTGCCACCTCCCAAACTAATGAAAAACTGTTTTTT.

This chain links TRBV2 with TRBJ2-7; 12 positions agree with TRBD1. Germline V gene data show CDR1 as SNHLY and CDR2 as FYNNEI. The J segment lost 2 bases and the V segment lost 6 bases, leaving 5 bases of the junction unmatched. This CDR3 spans 15 amino acids. The CDR3: CASSLRDRGPYEQYF. The CDR3 coding sequence is TGTGCCAGCAGCCTCCGGGACAGGGGGCCCTACGAGCAGTACTTC. Full variable domain (rest looked up from reference TRBV2 and TRBJ2-7): EPEVTQTPSHQVTQMGQEVILRCVPISNHLYFYWYRQILGQKVEFLVSFYNNEISEKSEIFDDQFSVERPDGSNFTLKIRSTKLEDSAMYFCASSLRDRGPYEQYFGPGTRLTVT.

This chain joins TRBV3-1 (or the pseudogene TRBV3-2) and TRBJ2-1, with 8 bases matching TRBD2. Unmatched junction bases numbered 3, after V lost 3 bases and J lost 2 bases. Per germline, CDR1 LGHDT and CDR2 YNNKEL (reference sequence). The CDR3 consists of 15 residues. The chain's CDR3 is CASSHGLAAYNEQFF. The DNA of the CDR3 is TGTGCCAGCAGCCACGGACTAGCCGCCTACAATGAGCAGTTCTTC.

The gene calls are TRBV4-3 and TRBJ1-1; possibly TRBD1 for D (6 bases). This CDR3 is 15 amino acids long. Between the trimmed V and J ends, which lost 4 bases and 5 bases, there was a span of 17 bases. Germline assignment: CDR1 LGHNA and CDR2 YSLEER. The CDR3 nucleotides read TGCGCCAGCAGCCCGAGAATTACAGGGACGACTGAAGCTTTCTTT. It yields the protein CASSPRITGTTEAFF.

The chain joins TRBV27 to TRBJ1-4, with 8 bases matching TRBD1. This CDR3 spans 15 amino acids. V trimming: 8 bases; J trimming: 7 bases; junction bases outside the gene matches: 12. Germline V gene sequence: CDR1 MNHEY, CDR2 SMNVEV (reference sequence). The CDR3 is CASSLYQGASEKLFF. The CDR3 DNA reads TGTGCCAGCTCCTTATACCAGGGGGCGTCTGAAAAACTGTTTTTT. The entire variable domain, with the rest obtained from reference TRBV27 and TRBJ1-4, is as follows: EAQVTQNPRYLITVTGKKLTVTCSQNMNHEYMSWYRQDPGLGLRQIYYSMNVEVTDKGDVPEGYKVSRKEKRNFPLILESPSPNQTSLYFCASSLYQGASEKLFFGSGTQLSVL.

This clone turned up a few times. The sample holds other DNA sequences that translate to the same CDR3. The genes are TRBV6-6 and TRBJ1-2, with D maybe TRBD1 (6 bases). CDR3 size: 12 residues. The V end was cut by 0 bases, the J end by 7 bases, with 6 bases between. Germline V gene sequence: CDR1 MNHNY, CDR2 SVGAGI (reference sequence). The chain's CDR3 is CASSYSTGGYTF. The CDR3, as DNA: TGTGCCAGCAGTTACTCGACAGGTGGCTACACCTTC.

The chain uses TRBV7-8 and TRBJ2-6; unclear D gene. The CDR3 is 18 residues long. Per germline, CDR1 SGHVS and CDR2 FQNEAQ. V was shortened by 0 bases and J by 0 bases, with 12 bases between the two germline ends. Here the CDR3 reads CASSLASFVASGANVLTF. DNA of the CDR3: TGTGCCAGCAGCTTAGCTAGTTTTGTGGCCTCTGGGGCCAACGTCCTGACTTTC.

V gene TRBV11-2 combines with J gene TRBJ1-2; TRBD1 might be the D (6 bases). The CDR3 is made up of 15 amino acids. Trimming pared 5 bases from V and 6 bases from J, leaving 19 bases between. Looked up from germline, CDR1 is SGHAT and CDR2 is FQNNGV. The CDR3 DNA reads as TGTGCCAGCAGCAACCCAGCGGGGGGCTTGGATGGCTACACCTTC. This codes for CASSNPAGGLDGYTF.

The chain links TRBV28 to TRBJ2-4; D is perhaps TRBD1 or TRBD2 (5 bases each). V lost 6 bases and J 7 bases, leaving 19 bases between the germline ends. Per germline, CDR1 MDHEN and CDR2 SYDVKM. The CDR3 has 15 residues. CDR3 coding DNA: TGTGCCAGCAGCCCTCGCCGGGGCCCCCGGAACATTCAGTACTTC. Amino acid sequence: CASSPRRGPRNIQYF.

This clone turned up a few times. CDR3 loop: CASRAGTGKYQPQHF. CDR3 DNA sequence: TGTGCCAGCAGAGCCGGGACAGGGAAATATCAGCCCCAGCATTTT. J is TRBJ1-5 and V is TRBV6-5; the match to TRBD1 covers 9 bases. There are 15 residues in the CDR3. V shed 6 bases, J shed 5 bases, and the junction held 8 bases outside the gene matches. Germline assignment: CDR1 MNHEY and CDR2 SVGAGI.

This rearrangement joins TRBV6-1 to TRBJ1-6; 9 nucleotides match TRBD1. With V trimmed by 1 base and J by 7 bases, 2 bases remained unmatched. This CDR3 has 15 residues. Germline CDR1 MNHNS, CDR2 SASEGT. The CDR3 region has the DNA TGTGCCAGCAGTGAAGACAGGGGGCTGAATTCACCCCTCCACTTT. Residues: CASSEDRGLNSPLHF.

The V gene is TRBV27, the J gene TRBJ1-2; a possible D gene is TRBD1 (6 bases). CDR1 and CDR2 from the germline V gene are MNHEY and SMNVEV (reference sequence). The length of the CDR3 is 15 residues. V lost 5 bases to trimming and J lost 0 bases, with 13 bases between them. The CDR3 DNA reads TGTGCCAGCAGTCTTGACAGGACTTCTAACTATGGCTACACCTTC. Translated, it gives CASSLDRTSNYGYTF.

This clone was counted a single time. The V and J genes are TRBV28 and TRBJ1-5; the match to TRBD1 covers 8 bases. The J segment lost 7 bases and the V segment lost 3 bases, leaving 8 bases of the junction unmatched. The germline V gene has CDR1 MDHEN and CDR2 SYDVKM. CDR3 length equals 15 residues. The CDR3 coding sequence is TGTGCCAGCAGTTTGCCGACAGGGGTGAGACAGCCCCAGCATTTT. Residues: CASSLPTGVRQPQHF.

V usage is TRBV28 and J usage is TRBJ1-6, with a weak D call TRBD1 (6 bases). Per germline, CDR1 MDHEN and CDR2 SYDVKM. The CDR3 consists of 16 residues. Trimming cost V 5 bases and J 7 bases, with 18 bases left between them. The CDR3, as DNA: TGTGCCAGCAGTCTAATGGGGGGAAGGGGGAATTCACCCCTCCACTTT. This translates into CASSLMGGRGNSPLHF.

This chain connects TRBV5-4 to TRBJ2-1; TRBD1 is a possible D gene (5 bases). V was cut by 2 bases and J by 0 bases, with 12 bases left in between. The CDR3 consists of 16 residues. CDR1 and CDR2 (germline): SGHNT, YYREEE (reference sequence). The CDR3 nucleotides read TGTGCCAGCAGCTTAGGTGGGGCTAGCTCCTACAATGAGCAGTTCTTC. Amino acid sequence: CASSLGGASSYNEQFF.

This chain joins TRBV2 and TRBJ1-1; 7 bases align to TRBD1. The CDR3 is made up of 14 amino acids. The germline V gene has CDR1 SNHLY and CDR2 FYNNEI. J gave up 2 bases and V 7 bases, and 7 bases lay outside the gene matches. CDR3 nucleotides: TGTGCCAGCAATTGGGGACAGACTAACACTGAAGCTTTCTTT. Translated: CASNWGQTNTEAFF.

V usage is TRBV19 and J usage is TRBJ1-5; 8 bases line up with TRBD1. This CDR3 spans 14 amino acids. From germline, CDR1 is LNHDA and CDR2 SQIVND (reference sequence). Trimming took 4 bases from V and 6 from J; bases not matched to a gene: 5. CDR3 amino acids: CASSTRTGSQPQHF. The CDR3 DNA follows: TGTGCCAGTAGTACCCGGACAGGGAGTCAGCCCCAGCATTTT.

This clone was picked up one time. The chain has TRBV7-9 and TRBJ2-7; 8 bases are a match to TRBD1. CDR3 size: 14 residues. Germline CDR1 is SEHNR and CDR2 is FQNEAQ (reference sequence). With 4 bases clipped from V and 7 bases from J, the junction kept 9 bases outside the gene matches. DNA for the CDR3: TGTGCCAGCAGCTACCCAGGACAGGGCCCGGAGCAGTACTTC. Protein: CASSYPGQGPEQYF.

This clone was counted only a few times. The V gene is TRBV5-4, the J gene TRBJ2-7, with 9 bases fitting TRBD2. Looked up from germline, CDR1 is SGHNT and CDR2 is YYREEE (reference sequence). CDR3 length equals 16 residues. With V trimmed by 4 bases and J by 1 base, 9 bases remained unmatched. The CDR3 sequence: CASSLSGSPRSYEQYF. The CDR3 DNA reads TGTGCCAGCAGCCTTAGCGGGAGCCCTAGGTCCTACGAGCAGTACTTC.